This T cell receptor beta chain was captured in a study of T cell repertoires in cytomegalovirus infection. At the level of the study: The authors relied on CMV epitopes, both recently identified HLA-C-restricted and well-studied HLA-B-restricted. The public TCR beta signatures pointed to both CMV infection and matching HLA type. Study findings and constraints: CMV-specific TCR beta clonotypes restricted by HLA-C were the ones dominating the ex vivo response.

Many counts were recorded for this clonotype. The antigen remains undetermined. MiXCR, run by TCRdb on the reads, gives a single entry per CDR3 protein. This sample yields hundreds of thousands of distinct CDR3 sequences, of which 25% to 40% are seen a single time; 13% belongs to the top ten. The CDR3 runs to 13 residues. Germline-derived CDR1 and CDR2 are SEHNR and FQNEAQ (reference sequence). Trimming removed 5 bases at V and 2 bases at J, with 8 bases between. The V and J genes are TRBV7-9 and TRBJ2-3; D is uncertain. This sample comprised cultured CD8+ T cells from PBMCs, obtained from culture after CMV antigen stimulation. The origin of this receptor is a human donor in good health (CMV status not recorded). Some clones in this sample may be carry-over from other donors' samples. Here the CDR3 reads CASSPQNTDTQYF. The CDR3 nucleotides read TGTGCCAGCAGCCCGCAGAACACAGATACGCAGTATTTT.